The TCR beta chain described here comes from a study of low-dose radiotherapy and immunotherapy resistance in tumors (dated by TCRdb to between 2021 and 2023). About the study as a whole: In Cohort 1, 0.5 Gy per fraction was delivered every 2 weeks, and a total PTV dose of 6.5 Gy was prescribed. Patients in Cohort 2 were given 1 Gy per fraction every two weeks, for a total of 13 Gy across 26 weeks. Superscript III and a set of TRAV- and TRBV-specific primers were used to synthesize first-strand cDNA, so that both TCRalpha and TCRbeta chains were covered. Eight patients were included in the translational analysis: three from the first dose cohort and the first five from the second dose cohort. The trial did not randomize participants into treatment groups. Cyclophosphamide 200 mg/m2 was administered intravenously every two weeks, one day before each radiation and immunotherapy administration. TCRalpha and TCRbeta libraries were deep-sequenced on an Illumina MiniSeq instrument. Nivolumab and ipilimumab were both given intravenously, with nivolumab at a 240 mg flat dose every two weeks and ipilimumab at 1 mg/kg every six weeks. Starting on cycle 1 day 1, patients took 300 mg of aspirin by mouth once daily for four cycles.

The sequencing machine was an Illumina MiniSeq. TCRs were amplified with Phusion for 20 PCR cycles, with a constant-region primer paired with the adapter attached to the V primers. Isolated mRNA was amplified with the MessageAmp II aRNA Amplification Kit, using an approximately 16-hour in vitro transcription at 37°C. The Dynabeads mRNA DIRECT Purification Kit was used to isolate mRNA for TCR sequencing. Indexed Illumina adapters were added in a second Phusion PCR of 20 to 25 cycles, after which AMPure XP beads were used to purify the products. The authors' analysis ran thus. Using custom Perl scripts, TCR sequences encoding the same protein were pooled, out-of-frame sequences were removed, and the abundance of each clonotype was computed. Any TCR sequence backed by just one read was left out of the analysis. The metrics used to describe the repertoires included Shannon entropy, Gini index, clonality, richness, and the frequency of TCRs shared between repertoires. TCRdb trimmed public reads at Q25 via fastp, called clones via MiXCR and kept in-frame beta chains. Each CDR3 protein gets just one entry, which takes the most common genes and DNA from the rows behind it. The V and J calls and clone size are TCRdb's, not the authors'. The sample table shows roughly 46,000 distinct CDR3 sequences, and about 12% are seen once. The ten largest make up 6.2% of the sample.

This clonotype occurred many times. What antigen it recognizes has not been identified. It has no much larger one-base neighbor in the sample; base qualities were not kept. From V the trimming removes 1 base and from J it removes 0 bases, while the gene matches leave 6 bases of the junction unaccounted for. Per the germline V gene, WSHSY is the CDR1 and SAAADI is the CDR2. The CDR3 starts with the cysteine, ends with the phenylalanine, and has 18 residues. CDR3 DNA is the only sequence kept; it has 54 bases, read in frame from the first base. The meaning of the sample's time point label: before trial treatment. The donors came from RACIN, which was a single-arm phase I dose-escalation trial that paired nivolumab and ipilimumab with aspirin, low-dose cyclophosphamide and low-dose radiotherapy. Patients were eligible if they had advanced solid tumors that were TIL-negative.

The sequenced sample was PBMCs, obtained before treatment. The chain couples TRBV10-2 to TRBJ2-1; TRBD1 matches 10 bases in the middle. The TCR originated in a female donor with ovarian cancer. The CDR3 sequence is CASSELDRGYHSYNEQFF. The DNA reads TGCGCCAGCAGTGAGTTGGACAGGGGGTACCACTCCTACAATGAGCAGTTCTTC.